This TCR beta chain was recovered during a study of T cells in Graves' hyperthyroidism and ophthalmopathy. The CDR3 is 18 amino acids. Trimming removed 2 bases from V and 0 bases from J; junction bases left unmatched: 6. Study-level points and caveats: Most clonotypes that expanded in the thyroid above 0.001 also showed up in blood.

The study included ophthalmopathy patients with Clinical Activity Score at least 3, NOSPECS grade at least 4 and duration under 3 months. RNA transcripts served as the template for amplifying TCR beta CDR3 regions. In the first-round RT-PCR of the TCR CDR3, the HTBI primer set was used. TCRdb reprocessed the multiplex PCR reads via MiXCR and lists one record per CDR3 protein. The sample consists of some 530,000 distinct CDR3 sequences, 20% to 25% of them appearing once. In the case of this clonotype: The antigen is unknown.

The gene calls are TRBV12-3 or TRBV12-4 and TRBJ2-3, with TRBD1 matching 12 bases. The receptor's source is a woman aged 70-85 years with Graves' ophthalmopathy. Specimen: blood. The CDR3 region is CASSLPPGQGASTDTQYF. CDR3 sequence (DNA): TGTGCCAGCAGTTTACCCCCGGGACAGGGGGCGAGCACAGATACGCAGTATTTT.